Following are 15 T cell receptor beta chains from one sample sequenced in a study of cytomegalovirus exposure and HLA in healthy donors. Amplification used 60 Vbeta primers and 13 Jbeta primers. Sequencing used immunoSEQ multiplex PCR; TCRdb keeps in-frame clones, though not all of them. The sample totals over 75,000 clones. Sample: PBMCs. All receptors come from a girl under 18 in good health and CMV-seropositive.

The rearrangement uses TRBV18 and TRBJ1-1; possibly TRBD1 for D (6 bases). The germline gives CDR1 KGHSH, CDR2 LQKENI. The CDR3 runs to 14 residues. V was trimmed by 6 bases and J by 0 bases, leaving 11 bases between them. The CDR3 loop is CASSQDRLNTEAFF. DNA of the CDR3: TGTGCCAGCTCGCAGGACAGATTGAACACTGAAGCTTTCTTT. The entire variable domain, with the rest obtained from reference TRBV18 and TRBJ1-1, is as follows: NAGVMQNPRHLVRRRGQEARLRCSPMKGHSHVYWYRQLPEEGLKFMVYLQKENIIDESGMPKERFSAEFPKEGPSILRIQQVVRGDSAAYFCASSQDRLNTEAFFGQGTRLTVV.

V and J are TRBV18 and TRBJ2-1; 7 bases agree with TRBD1. This CDR3 is 15 amino acids long. Per the germline V gene, CDR1 is KGHSH and CDR2 is LQKENI. J was trimmed by 5 bases and V by 3 bases; bases with no gene match: 7. The CDR3 protein is CASSPPGTVDNEQFF. The CDR3 DNA is TGTGCCAGCTCACCCCCCGGGACAGTCGACAATGAGCAGTTCTTC.

CDR3 loop: CASSLRGLAGVSSYEQYF. Written as DNA, the CDR3 is TGTGCCAGCAGTTTACGCGGACTAGCGGGGGTTAGCTCCTACGAGCAGTACTTC. The V call is TRBV27, the J call TRBJ2-7; 13 nucleotides match TRBD2. Trimming at V came to 2 bases and at J to 0 bases, leaving 7 bases not matched to a gene. The germline gives CDR1 MNHEY, CDR2 SMNVEV (reference sequence). The CDR3 totals 18 residues.

The V gene is TRBV29-1, the J gene TRBJ2-5; D possibly corresponds to TRBD1 (5 bases). The germline V gene encodes CDR1 SQVTM and CDR2 ANQGSEA. Trimming removed 0 bases at V and 7 bases at J, with 18 bases between. This CDR3 region has 15 residues. The CDR3 bases are TGCAGCGTTGAAGATTTGGAGAGGTCAGGGTGGACCCAGTACTTC. It specifies CSVEDLERSGWTQYF.

The rearrangement joins TRBV21-1 to TRBJ1-3. TRBV21-1 is a known pseudogene. The CDR3 spans 15 residues. The chain's CDR3 is CASSPGVGKENTIYF. DNA of the CDR3: TGTGCCAGCAGCCCCGGGGTCGGAAAGGAAAACACCATATATTTT.

V is TRBV5-1 and J is TRBJ2-7; tentative D call: TRBD1 (5 bases). The V gene lost 0 bases and the J gene lost 5 bases, with 6 bases spanning the gap. The CDR3 spans 12 residues. CDR1 and CDR2 (germline): SGHRS, YFSETQ. Here the CDR3 DNA reads TGCGCCAGCAGCTTGGAAGGGGACGAGCAGTACTTC. Its translation is CASSLEGDEQYF.

The V gene is TRBV4-3, the J gene TRBJ2-5; 8 bases fit TRBD2. This CDR3 contains 16 residues. The V segment lost 0 bases and the J segment 5 bases; nucleotides outside the gene matches: 8. Germline V gene sequence: CDR1 LGHNA, CDR2 YSLEER. The CDR3 is CASSQDLASGRETQYF. The CDR3 coding sequence is TGCGCCAGCAGCCAAGATTTGGCTAGCGGGCGTGAGACCCAGTACTTC.

The chain joins TRBV11-3 to TRBJ2-7, with D perhaps TRBD2 (5 bases). There are 12 residues in the CDR3. In germline, CDR1 is SGHNT, CDR2 YENEEA. V shed 8 bases and J shed 7 bases, with 15 bases lying between them. CDR3 loop: CASSSTAGEQYF. For the CDR3, the DNA is TGTGCCAGCTCCTCAACCGCGGGTGAGCAGTACTTC.

The rearrangement uses TRBV27 and TRBJ2-2; D unclear. Germline lookup yields CDR1 MNHEY and CDR2 SMNVEV (reference sequence). This CDR3 spans 14 amino acids. Trimming took 8 bases from V and 6 from J, leaving 16 bases between them. The CDR3 DNA reads TGTGCCAGCCAAATTTCGGTGTATGCCGGGGAGCTGTTTTTT. It specifies CASQISVYAGELFF.

This chain links TRBV10-2 with TRBJ1-6, with D hard to call. Germline-derived CDR1 and CDR2 are WSHSY and SAAADI. The V end was cut by 6 bases, the J end by 8 bases, with 17 bases between. This CDR3 region has 15 residues. CDR3 bases: TGCGCCAGCAGGGTGTACCTGGAGGCTGATTCACCCCTCCACTTT. Protein sequence: CASRVYLEADSPLHF.

V gene TRBV28 combines with J gene TRBJ1-2, with no clear D. CDR3 length: 18 residues. CDR1 and CDR2 (germline): MDHEN, SYDVKM. Trimming took off 2 bases at V and 1 base at J, with 20 bases between the two ends. This chain's CDR3 is CASSLISGSFSINYGYTF. The CDR3 DNA reads TGTGCCAGCAGTTTAATAAGCGGCAGCTTCTCGATTAACTATGGCTACACCTTC.

The chain combines TRBV20-1 with TRBJ1-3; D not resolved. Germline V gives CDR1 DFQATT, CDR2 SNEGSKA (reference sequence). The CDR3 loop spans 11 amino acids. V was pared by 3 bases and J by 4 bases, with 4 bases between. The CDR3 DNA follows: TGCAGTGCTAGGCAGGGAAACACCATATATTTT. Protein product: CSARQGNTIYF.

The chain uses TRBV11-2 and TRBJ2-5; perhaps TRBD2 as D (5 bases). The CDR3 has 17 residues. Germline assignment: CDR1 SGHAT and CDR2 FQNNGV. Trimming shortened V by 3 bases and J by 2 bases, and 19 bases separated the two germline ends. CDR3 protein: CASSFAGLKGGQETQYF. The CDR3 nucleotides read TGTGCCAGCAGCTTTGCGGGTCTGAAGGGTGGACAAGAGACCCAGTACTTC. Together with reference TRBV11-2 and TRBJ2-5, the CDR3 gives the full variable domain: EAGVAQSPRYKIIEKRQSVAFWCNPISGHATLYWYQQILGQGPKLLIQFQNNGVVDDSQLPKDRFSAERLKGVDSTLKIQPAKLEDSAVYLCASSFAGLKGGQETQYFGPGTRLLVL.

This chain uses TRBV5-1 with TRBJ1-1; D is perhaps TRBD1 (5 bases). This CDR3 is built from 13 residues. The V gene lost 3 bases and the J gene lost 6 bases, with 12 bases spanning the gap. Per germline, CDR1 SGHRS and CDR2 YFSETQ. The CDR3 is CASSSTGNSEAFF. DNA of the CDR3: TGCGCCAGCAGCTCTACAGGCAACTCTGAAGCTTTCTTT.

The V and J genes are TRBV4-3 and TRBJ2-5, with 8 positions matching TRBD1. CDR1 is LGHNA, CDR2 YSLEER, per germline. The CDR3 consists of 15 residues. V lost 1 base and J lost 5; bases outside the gene matches: 6. The CDR3 protein is CASSQGTGSSETQYF. The CDR3 DNA reads TGCGCCAGCAGCCAAGGGACAGGGTCGTCGGAGACCCAGTACTTC.